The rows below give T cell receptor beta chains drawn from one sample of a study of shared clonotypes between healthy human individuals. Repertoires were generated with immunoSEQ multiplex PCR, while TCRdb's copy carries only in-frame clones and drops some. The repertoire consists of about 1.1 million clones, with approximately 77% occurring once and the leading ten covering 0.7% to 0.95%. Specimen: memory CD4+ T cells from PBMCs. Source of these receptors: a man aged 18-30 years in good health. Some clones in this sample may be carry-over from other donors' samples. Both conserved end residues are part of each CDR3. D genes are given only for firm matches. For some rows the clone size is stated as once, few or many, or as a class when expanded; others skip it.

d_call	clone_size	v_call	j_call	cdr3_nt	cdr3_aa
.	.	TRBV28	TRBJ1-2	TGTGCCAGCAGTTCCGGACCCTCCGGGGCTAACTATGGCTACACCTTC	CASSSGPSGANYGYTF
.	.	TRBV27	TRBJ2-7	TGTGCCAGCAGTTTGGGAAGCGGGCCCTACGAGCAGTACTTC	CASSLGSGPYEQYF
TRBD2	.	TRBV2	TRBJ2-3	TGTGCCAGCAGGCTAGCGGGCAGCACAGATACGCAGTATTTT	CASRLAGSTDTQYF
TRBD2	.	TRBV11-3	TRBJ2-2	TGTGCCAGCAGCCGGACTAGCGGGAGTGGCGGGGAGCTGTTTTTT	CASSRTSGSGGELFF
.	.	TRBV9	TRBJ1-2	TGTGCCAGCAGCGTCGGGGCATACGTAAACTATGGCTACACCTTC	CASSVGAYVNYGYTF
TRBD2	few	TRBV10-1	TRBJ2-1	TGCGCCAGCAGTGATCCTAGCGGGAGTGTCCCCTGGAATGAGCAGTTCTTC	CASSDPSGSVPWNEQFF
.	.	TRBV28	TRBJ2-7	TGTGCCAGCCTCGGGGGCAACGACTACGAGCAGTACTTC	CASLGGNDYEQYF
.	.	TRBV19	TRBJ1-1	TGTGCCAGCCACCAGATGGGGGGGAACACTGAAGCTTTCTTT	CASHQMGGNTEAFF
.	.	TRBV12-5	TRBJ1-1	TGTGCTAGTGGTTTGACCTCAGGGGAGGGGACTGAAGCTTTCTTT	CASGLTSGEGTEAFF
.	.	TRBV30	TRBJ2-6	TGTGCCTGGAGTGGGTGGTCTGGGGCCAACGTCCTGACTTTC	CAWSGWSGANVLTF
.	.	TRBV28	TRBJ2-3	TGTGCCAGCAGTTCCCAAGGTACCTCAGATACGCAGTATTTT	CASSSQGTSDTQYF
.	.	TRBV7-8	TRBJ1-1	TGTGCCAGCAGCTTACTTTGGGGGGCGAGGACTGAAGCTTTCTTT	CASSLLWGARTEAFF
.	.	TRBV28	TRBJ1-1	TGTGCCAGCACCCCGGGGAGGGGCCGCTTGGCTGAAGCTTTCTTT	CASTPGRGRLAEAFF
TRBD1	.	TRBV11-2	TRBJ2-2	TGTGCCAGCAGCTTGAGGACAGGCTCAAACACCGGGGAGCTGTTTTTT	CASSLRTGSNTGELFF
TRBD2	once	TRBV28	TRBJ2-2	TGTGCCAGCAGCAGACTAGCCAACACCGGGGAGCTGTTTTTT	CASSRLANTGELFF
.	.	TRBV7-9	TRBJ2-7	TGTGCCAGCAGCTTAGAGTACTCCTACGAGCAGTACTTC	CASSLEYSYEQYF
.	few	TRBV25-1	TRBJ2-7	TGTGCCAGCAGCGCGGGACAGTACGAGCAGTACTTC	CASSAGQYEQYF
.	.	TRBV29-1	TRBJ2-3	TGCAGCGCCCCCGGCCTTGGCACAGATACGCAGTATTTT	CSAPGLGTDTQYF
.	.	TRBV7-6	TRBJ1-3	TGTGCCAGCAGCGCCAGGGGATCTGGAAACACCATATATTTT	CASSARGSGNTIYF
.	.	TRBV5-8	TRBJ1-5	TGTGCCAGCAGCTTGGCGTGGGGGTCCAATCAGCCCCAGCATTTT	CASSLAWGSNQPQHF
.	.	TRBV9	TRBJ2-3	TGTGCCAGCAGCCAATCTATCCCGGATACGCAGTATTTT	CASSQSIPDTQYF
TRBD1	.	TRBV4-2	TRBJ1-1	TGTGCCAGCAGCCGCGACAGGGGAGGGGGTTCGAACACTGAAGCTTTCTTT	CASSRDRGGGSNTEAFF
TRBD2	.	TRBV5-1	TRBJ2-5	TGCGCCAGCAGCCCGGGACTAGCGGGTCCTAGGTACCAAGAGACCCAGTACTTC	CASSPGLAGPRYQETQYF
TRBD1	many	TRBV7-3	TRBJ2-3	TGTGCCAGCAGCTTAACGGGACAGGGGGAGAGGACAGATACGCAGTATTTT	CASSLTGQGERTDTQYF
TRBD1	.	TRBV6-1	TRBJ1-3	TGTGCCAGCAGTGATGGGGGCAGGGGGACCATATATTTT	CASSDGGRGTIYF
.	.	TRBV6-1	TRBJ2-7	TGTGCCAGCATTAGACAGCACGAGCAGTACTTC	CASIRQHEQYF
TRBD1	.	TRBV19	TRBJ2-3	TGTGCCAGTAGTAATCCAGGGGGCCCGACAGATACGCAGTATTTT	CASSNPGGPTDTQYF
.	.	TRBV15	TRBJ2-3	TGTGCCACCAGCAGAGATTTTCGGGATACGCAGTATTTT	CATSRDFRDTQYF
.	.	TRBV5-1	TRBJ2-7	TGCGCCAGCAGCTCGGTGGCGGGAGGGACAGGCTACGAGCAGTACTTC	CASSSVAGGTGYEQYF
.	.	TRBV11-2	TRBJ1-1	TGTGCCAGCAGGTGGGACGGAAACACTGAAGCTTTCTTT	CASRWDGNTEAFF
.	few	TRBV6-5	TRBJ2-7	TGTGCCAGCAGCCAGCGGTATTCCTCCTACGAGCAGTACTTC	CASSQRYSSYEQYF
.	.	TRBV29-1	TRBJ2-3	TGCAGCGTACGGAGGGGAGGCACAGATACGCAGTATTTT	CSVRRGGTDTQYF
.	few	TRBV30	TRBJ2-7	TGTGCCTGGAGTGAAATAGCCTCCGGCGAGCAGTACTTC	CAWSEIASGEQYF
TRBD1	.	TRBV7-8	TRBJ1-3	TGTGCCAGCAGCATACGGGACAGGGCCTCTGGAAACACCATATATTTT	CASSIRDRASGNTIYF
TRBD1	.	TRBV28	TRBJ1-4	TGTGCCAGCAGTGCCCAGGGGGCGCAGGAAAAACTGTTTTTT	CASSAQGAQEKLFF
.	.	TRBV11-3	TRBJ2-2	TGTGCCAGCAGCCCACAGAACACCGGGGAGCTGTTTTTT	CASSPQNTGELFF
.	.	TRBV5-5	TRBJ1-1	TGTGCCAGCAGCTGGGGACACCTAACTGAAGCTTTCTTT	CASSWGHLTEAFF
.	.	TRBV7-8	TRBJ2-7	TGTGCCAGCAGCCCAGGGCTAGCAGATTCTTACGAGCAGTACTTC	CASSPGLADSYEQYF
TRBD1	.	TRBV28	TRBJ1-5	TGTGCCAGCAGCCCAGGGGGTTGGGGCAATCAGCCCCAGCATTTT	CASSPGGWGNQPQHF
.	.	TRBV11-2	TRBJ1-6	TGTGCCAGCAGCTTAGAACGGGGGACACCCCTCCACTTT	CASSLERGTPLHF
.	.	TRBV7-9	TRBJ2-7	TGTGCCAGCAGCTCGTATTCTGGGGTCGAGCAGTACTTC	CASSSYSGVEQYF
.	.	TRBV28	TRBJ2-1	TGTGCCAGCAGCCGACCTTCCTACAATGAGCAGTTCTTC	CASSRPSYNEQFF
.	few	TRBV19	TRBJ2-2	TGTGCCAGTAGTCCGATTGGGGGGCAGGCCACCGGGGAGCTGTTTTTT	CASSPIGGQATGELFF
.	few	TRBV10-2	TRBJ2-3	TGCGCCAGCAAGCGGGCAGATACGCAGTATTTT	CASKRADTQYF
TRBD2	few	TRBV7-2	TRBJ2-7	TGTGCCAGCAGCCCCCAGACTAGCGGGCCTCCCTACGAGCAGTACTTC	CASSPQTSGPPYEQYF
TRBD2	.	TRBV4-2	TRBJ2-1	TGTGCCAGCAGCCGCGCGGGAGGCCAGTCGGATGAGCAGTTCTTC	CASSRAGGQSDEQFF
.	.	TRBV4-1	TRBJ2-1	TGCGCCAGCAGCCAAGGGCTGGCTAGTCGGTCCTACAATGAGCAGTTCTTC	CASSQGLASRSYNEQFF
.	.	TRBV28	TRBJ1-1	TGTGCCGGATTCCCCGGCGGGACCTCCTCCGTCAAGACTGAAGCTTTCTTT	CAGFPGGTSSVKTEAFF
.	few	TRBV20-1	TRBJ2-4	TGCAGTGCCGACACTGATGAGTTACAGTACTTC	CSADTDELQYF
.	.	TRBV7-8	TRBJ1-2	TGTGCCAGCAGCTTAGATCTCAGTGGCTACACCTTC	CASSLDLSGYTF
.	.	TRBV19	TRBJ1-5	TGTGCCAGTAGTATTTGGGGGCGAGGTGGCAATCAGCCCCAGCATTTT	CASSIWGRGGNQPQHF
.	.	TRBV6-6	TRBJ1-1	TGTGCCAGCACCTTGACGGGGCAGACCACTGAAGCTTTCTTT	CASTLTGQTTEAFF
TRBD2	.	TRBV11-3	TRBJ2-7	TGTGCCAGCAGCTATCAGGTCGCGCTAGCGGGAGGCGAGCAGTACTTC	CASSYQVALAGGEQYF